Sequencing of this T cell receptor beta chain was carried out in a study of cytomegalovirus exposure and HLA in healthy donors (TCRdb year 2017). As for the study more broadly: An earlier analysis of several hundred of the donors reported roughly 300 Gb of sequence data and 117 million unique TCR beta sequences from about 200 million T cells. Typing coverage differed by locus: A, B, C, DRB1 and DQB1 were typed in about 620-630 donors, DQA1 in roughly 510, DPA1 in some 570, and DPB1 in 400 to 480. Genome-wide SNP genotypes for about 65% of the roughly 670 donors were used in a later genetic analysis, which treated that subset as a discovery cohort. Rather than drawing on any new phenotypic data, the later analysis identified candidate immune exposures from TCR beta sequences and the way those sequences occurred across donors. All discovery cohort repertoires had been generated using a single sequencing platform. The study profiled the T cell repertoires of 500 to 800 subjects by immunosequencing and related them to cytomegalovirus serostatus. Roughly 290 gigabases of sequencing data and 75 million to 85 million unique TCR sequences made up an early release that covered around 640 HLA-typed donors. Donor age, sex, ethnicity and CMV serostatus were collected together with the repertoire data. The aim of the study was to test whether cataloging public T cell receptors could identify signatures of past pathogen exposure. HLA typing covered class I and class II loci at four-digit resolution. Across roughly 420 genotyped donors of the cohort, an average of about 220,000 unique TCR beta nucleotide sequences per donor were sequenced, and roughly a sixth of those sequences were non-productive. Roughly 5 DR-DQ haplotypes were treated as single units for association and clustering because of strong linkage in the cohort. Of the 300 to 450 genotyped donors, 65% to 90% were placed in the genetic ancestry cluster associated with self-reported Caucasian donors. The study combined high-throughput TCR immunosequencing, statistical association of individual TCRs with disease status, and machine learning to predict cytomegalovirus infection status. To study patterns of TCR occurrence, a later analysis re-analyzed previously published TCR beta repertoires from 666 donors and added high-resolution HLA genotyping. An earlier analysis of around 580 of the donors used high-throughput TCR beta sequencing to judge whether each TCR beta V gene segment behaved as functional or pseudogenic. A separate validation cohort of over a hundred different subjects was used in addition to the approximately 700-subject first cohort. General conclusions and limits of the study: A later analysis found that HLA-associated TCR beta chains were more clonally expanded and had lower generation probabilities than equally common non-associated chains. According to a later analysis, most CMV-associated TCR beta chains appeared to be HLA-restricted, and the HLA associations seemed to be driven largely by CMV exposure. Because counts were too low, some 17 rarely observed V segments, including chromosome 9 orphons, were excluded from the earlier analysis of 500 to 700 of the donors. In both the original and validation cohorts, the classifier was reported to diagnose cytomegalovirus status with high specificity and sensitivity. Linkage disequilibrium might explain the correlated functional status among segregating V segments, but an unknown experimental factor could not be ruled out. A further reported finding was that TCR beta sequences accurately predicted the HLA-A and HLA-B alleles for most subjects in the first cohort. This cohort had only TCR beta chains sequenced, and the lack of alpha or paired-chain data limited which features could be detected. A later analysis associated around 16,000 TCR beta sequences with specific HLA alleles at a false discovery rate of 0.05. Most TCR sequences were seen in very few donors, while some public TCRs were found in many individuals. A cluster of highly shared sequence variants was judged likely to be a technical artifact of the sequencing pipeline. According to a later genetic analysis, donors in an Asian-associated ancestry cluster had fewer N-insertions in productive TCRs than the approximately 630-donor mean. In a later analysis, the rate of TCR association differed among HLA loci, with DRB1 alleles having the most associated TCRs and HLA-C alleles having the fewest. It was suggested by the authors that the approach could potentially be generalized to other disease states and immunological phenotypes. Sequencing depth was assumed to be roughly uniform across donors in the presence/absence analyses, though that assumption may not hold. A later genetic analysis associated a missense DCLRE1C variant with V-gene and J-gene trimming of TCR beta chains, and an independent cohort replicated the association. Broadly in line with IMGT annotations, most TCR beta V segments showed up in productive rearrangements about 90% or about 30% of the time in an earlier analysis of approximately 640 of the donors. In vitro tests confirmed that a few of the cytomegalovirus-associated TCR beta chains recognize cytomegalovirus antigens. When HLA alleles, especially DR and DQ, strongly co-occurred, TCR associations were difficult to assign to individual alleles. Because HLA typing was missing for some donors at each locus, association tests included only the typed subset. A total of 164 TCR beta chains were listed by the study as associated with cytomegalovirus. According to a later analysis, parvovirus B19, influenza, CMV and Epstein-Barr virus appeared linked to several top co-occurrence clusters. For the cohort, immune exposure information was limited to CMV serostatus. Some IMGT-functional V segments, including TRBV6-2 and TRBV6-3, could not be told apart with the 87-base-pair reads, so those segments were excluded.

Library generation was performed with the immunoSEQ multiplex PCR assay. The multiplex PCR relied on a mix of 60 forward primers for TCR Vbeta segments and 13 reverse primers for TCR Jbeta segments. Amplification of the CDR3 region of rearranged TCR beta genes was performed with a multiplex PCR assay on genomic DNA. The amplified TCR beta libraries were sequenced on the Illumina HiSeq System as 87-base-pair reads. Processing in the source paper ran as follows. Across the 700 or so repertoires, a later analysis counted 80 million or so unique TCR beta chains, roughly 11 million of which were shared by at least two donors. A nearest-neighbor algorithm error-corrected the raw reads and collapsed the reads into unique sequences, merging closely related sequences to remove PCR and sequencing errors. CDR3 sequences were aligned to IMGT reference sequences to assign V, D and J gene segments. Each retained sequence needed at least a six-nucleotide match to both a V gene segment and a J gene segment. A rearrangement was called productive if the CDR3 had no stop codons and remained in frame with V and J, and every other rearrangement was called non-productive. Following IMGT convention, CDR3 was defined as the stretch from the second conserved V-encoded cysteine up to the conserved J-encoded phenylalanine. The earlier analysis of 550 to 650 of the donors excluded any sequence lacking an unambiguous match to a single V gene segment. In an earlier analysis of 500 to 750 of the donors, V segments were called functional above 56.7% productive rearrangements and were called segregating when the between-donor standard deviation exceeded 5%. A statistical classification framework was built to diagnose cytomegalovirus status from the catalog of TCR beta chain sequences. V and J gene assignment, in a later analysis, came from comparing TCR nucleotide sequences with IMGT/GENE-DB human TR gene sequences. In a later analysis, CDR3 sequences and most-parsimonious VDJ recombination scenarios were assigned using the TCRdist pipeline. In a later analysis, each TCR beta chain was defined by its CDR3 amino acid sequence together with its V-gene family, and reads without a unique V-gene family were excluded. A later analysis removed nearly 600 highly shared, low-generation-probability nucleotide sequences to deal with suspected cross-contamination and a sequencing artifact. A later analysis calculated a clonal expansion index for each public chain from normalized within-repertoire ranks of inferred template counts. Generation probabilities in a later analysis came from a VDJ recombination model fitted to out-of-frame rearrangements, and those results were checked against IGoR. A later analysis scored TCR-TCR, TCR-HLA and TCR-CMV co-occurrence with hypergeometric tests, applying a repertoire-size bias correction to TCR pairs. In a later analysis, false discovery rates were estimated by permuting HLA or CMV assignments 20 times. In a later analysis, co-occurring TCRs were grouped using DBSCAN, and TCRdist sequence similarity was added for clustering within HLA-allele-positive subsets. Co-occurrence clustering excluded repertoires with fewer than 30,000 or more than 120,000 public chains, plus five with anomalous nucleotide sharing. TCRdb stores this immuneACCESS table with in-frame sequences only. Part of the clones is absent; in the studies checked, under half of the shortfall reflects unresolved V genes, and no reason is known for the rest. D and trimming come from the DNA, and the V and J calls and clone size come from that table. This sample's listing comprises around 45,000 clones. Jointly, the top ten make up around a sixth of the sample.

The germline V gene encodes CDR1 SQVTM and CDR2 ANQGSEA. The junction shows trimming of 7 bases on V and 3 bases on J, plus 10 bases between the germline ends. The CDR3 starts with the cysteine, ends with the phenylalanine, and has 12 residues. The kept DNA is CDR3 alone, 36 bases in frame from the first base. Points on this clone: Which antigen it targets is not known.

In total, roughly 710 healthy bone marrow donors made up the cohort. At the time of sampling, every cohort member was nominally healthy, though immune exposures that went unrecorded were likely present. The donor was CMV seronegative and belonged to the group of over 300 seronegative cohort members. A peripheral blood sample was provided by each donor, and peripheral blood mononuclear cells were used for TCR beta sequencing. The Qiagen DNeasy Blood Extraction Kit was used to extract genomic DNA from the blood cell samples. What was sequenced was PBMCs. This TCR derives from a male donor in good health and CMV-seronegative. This sequence uses TRBV29-1 and TRBJ1-5, with no confident D gene call. CDR3 reads: CSAGVHNQPQHF. The nucleotides are TGCAGCGCGGGAGTACACAATCAGCCCCAGCATTTT.